These 14 T cell receptor beta chains originate from one sample sequenced in a study of cytomegalovirus exposure and HLA in healthy donors. The data were produced by immunoSEQ multiplex PCR, yet TCRdb's version contains in-frame clones alone and is incomplete. The data hold 150,000 to 200,000 clones, with approximately 84% observed a single time. The material sequenced was PBMCs. Receptors were obtained from a man aged 25-40 years in good health and CMV-seropositive.

This sequence joins TRBV15 and TRBJ2-1; TRBD1 aligns across 9 bases. The CDR3 sequence is 16 residues long. The ends lost 2 bases at V and 7 bases at J; junction bases unmatched: 9. CDR1 and CDR2 (germline): LNHNV, YYDKDF (reference sequence). This CDR3 is CATSRNYRGRKNEQFF. The CDR3 DNA follows: TGTGCCACCAGCAGAAATTACAGGGGGCGCAAAAATGAGCAGTTCTTC.

The V gene is TRBV29-1, the J gene TRBJ2-5; D may be TRBD1 (6 bases). V dropped 8 bases and J dropped 5 bases, with 12 bases sitting between them. This CDR3 comprises 11 residues. CDR1 is SQVTM, CDR2 ANQGSEA, per germline. The CDR3 here is CSSERGETQYF. The CDR3 nucleotides read TGCAGCAGCGAGAGGGGGGAGACCCAGTACTTC.

The chain uses TRBV2 and TRBJ2-1; 11 bases agree with TRBD2. Germline V gene lookup returns CDR1 SNHLY and CDR2 FYNNEI. The J segment lost 9 bases and the V segment lost 6 bases, leaving 7 bases of the junction unmatched. CDR3 length: 14 amino acids. CDR3 region: CASRTDSGGGEQFF. The CDR3 DNA reads TGTGCCAGCAGGACCGATAGCGGGGGGGGTGAGCAGTTCTTC.

This chain connects TRBV9 to TRBJ2-2; no firm D call. Trimming shortened V by 5 bases and J by 3 bases, and 11 bases separated the two germline ends. Germline V CDR1 and CDR2: SGDLS, YYNGEE. CDR3 length: 14 amino acids. The CDR3 sequence: CASRAPADTGELFF. In DNA, the CDR3 is TGTGCCAGCAGAGCCCCGGCGGACACCGGGGAGCTGTTTTTT. The full variable domain, its missing parts supplied by reference TRBV9 and TRBJ2-2, is DSGVTQTPKHLITATGQRVTLRCSPRSGDLSVYWYQQSLDQGLQFLIQYYNGEERAKGNILERFSAQQFPDLHSELNLSSLELGDSALYFCASRAPADTGELFFGEGSRLTVL.

V and J are TRBV28 and TRBJ2-7, with D tentatively TRBD1 (6 bases). Germline lookup yields CDR1 MDHEN and CDR2 SYDVKM. Trimming cost V 9 bases and J 2 bases, with 14 bases left between them. The length of the CDR3 is 13 residues. The CDR3 here is CASTPPGAYEQYF. The DNA for the CDR3 is TGTGCCAGTACCCCCCCAGGGGCCTACGAGCAGTACTTC. The full variable domain, rest sourced from reference TRBV28 and TRBJ2-7, is DVKVTQSSRYLVKRTGEKVFLECVQDMDHENMFWYRQDPGLGLRLIYFSYDVKMKEKGDIPEGYSVSREKKERFSLILESASTNQTSMYLCASTPPGAYEQYFGPGTRLTVT.

At least ten counts were recorded for this clone. The genes are TRBV28 and TRBJ1-2, with 8 bases identical to TRBD1. Germline V gene sequence: CDR1 MDHEN, CDR2 SYDVKM. There are 12 residues in the CDR3. With 4 bases clipped from V and 8 bases from J, the junction kept 3 bases outside the gene matches. In DNA form, the CDR3 reads TGTGCCAGCAGTTCGACAGGGGTAGGCTACACCTTC. The encoded protein is CASSSTGVGYTF.

The chain is built from TRBV19 and TRBJ2-7; 8 bases are a match to TRBD1. The V segment lost 4 bases and the J segment 4 bases; nucleotides outside the gene matches: 6. This CDR3 contains 14 residues. In germline, CDR1 is LNHDA, CDR2 SQIVND (reference sequence). The CDR3 nucleotides are TGTGCCAGTAGTACGGACAGGGCATCATACGAGCAGTACTTC. This translates into CASSTDRASYEQYF.

V is TRBV10-3 and J is TRBJ2-7; 16 bases map to TRBD2. J was trimmed by 5 bases and V by 6 bases; bases with no gene match: 7. Germline CDR1 ENHRY, CDR2 SYGVKD. There are 16 residues in the CDR3. CDR3: CAISGTSGRAVDEQYF. The CDR3 DNA follows: TGTGCCATCAGCGGGACTAGCGGGAGGGCCGTCGACGAGCAGTACTTC.

The chain couples TRBV19 to TRBJ2-3; 15 bases match TRBD2. Per the germline V gene, CDR1 is LNHDA and CDR2 is SQIVND (reference sequence). The junction had 6 bases not matched to a gene; V was cut back by 6 bases and J by 5 bases. This CDR3 comprises 16 residues. CDR3 sequence (DNA): TGTGCCAGTAGCAAGGGACTAGCGGGAGGAGGAGATACGCAGTATTTT. Protein sequence: CASSKGLAGGGDTQYF.

The chain carries TRBV11-2 and TRBJ2-7, with D possibly TRBD1 on 5 matching bases. In germline, CDR1 is SGHAT, CDR2 FQNNGV. The length of the CDR3 is 16 residues. The V and J ends lost 3 bases and 4 bases respectively, with 19 bases between them. In DNA form, the CDR3 reads TGTGCCAGCAGCTTGTTTCCGCAGGGTCAGAATTACGAGCAGTACTTC. Encoded protein: CASSLFPQGQNYEQYF. The whole variable domain, filled in from reference TRBV11-2 and TRBJ2-7, reads EAGVAQSPRYKIIEKRQSVAFWCNPISGHATLYWYQQILGQGPKLLIQFQNNGVVDDSQLPKDRFSAERLKGVDSTLKIQPAKLEDSAVYLCASSLFPQGQNYEQYFGPGTRLTVT.

J is TRBJ1-1 and V is TRBV11-3, with D unclear. This CDR3 comprises 14 residues. Germline V gene data show CDR1 as SGHNT and CDR2 as YENEEA. The germline V and J ends were trimmed by 0 bases and 7 bases, with 12 bases remaining between them. The CDR3 bases are TGTGCCAGCAGCTTAGACCCCAGCCGAGGTGAAGCTTTCTTT. It codes for CASSLDPSRGEAFF.

This clone appeared a few times. This chain uses TRBV14 with TRBJ1-1; D remains unclear. V shed 2 bases and J shed 11 bases, with 15 bases lying between them. Germline loops: CDR1 SGHDN, CDR2 FVKESK. CDR3 length equals 13 residues. DNA of the CDR3: TGTGCCAGCAGCCAAAGTCGTTCGATAGAGGCTTTCTTT. Protein product: CASSQSRSIEAFF.

The rearrangement links TRBV6-1 to TRBJ1-4, with D unclear. Looked up from germline, CDR1 is MNHNS and CDR2 is SASEGT. The V and J ends lost 5 bases and 3 bases respectively, with 13 bases between them. The CDR3 is 15 residues long. CDR3 residues: CASSRNYNSNEKLFF. CDR3 sequence (DNA): TGTGCCAGCAGTCGGAACTACAACTCTAATGAAAAACTGTTTTTT.

The gene calls are TRBV6-5 and TRBJ1-1; TRBD1 agrees at 9 bases. Germline loops: CDR1 MNHEY, CDR2 SVGAGI. Trimming removed 7 bases from V and 6 bases from J; junction bases left unmatched: 9. This CDR3 is built from 14 residues. The CDR3 nucleotides read TGTGCCAGCACCAAGGGGACAGGGAGGGCTGAAGCTTTCTTT. Protein: CASTKGTGRAEAFF.